This T cell receptor (beta chain) came from a study of cytomegalovirus exposure and HLA in healthy donors. PCR primers comprised 60 Vbeta and 13 Jbeta primers. This table comes from immunoSEQ multiplex PCR, and its TCRdb copy is limited to in-frame clones, with some not included. Here the sample table reports tens of thousands of clones. CDR1 is MNHEY, CDR2 SMNVEV, per germline (reference sequence). V was shortened by 9 bases and J by 0 bases, with 12 bases between the two germline ends. This CDR3 is 13 amino acids long. Study-level results: Researchers left out some V segments, among them TRBV6-2 and TRBV6-3, as indistinguishable. A prior analysis recorded that most TCR beta V segments were productive about 87% or about 30% of the time. Compared with the roughly 670-donor mean, an Asian-associated ancestry cluster reportedly had fewer N-insertions, according to a later analysis. Cytomegalovirus-associated TCR beta chains were listed, numbering more than 150.

A note on this clone: Its antigen is still unknown.

The clonotype originates from a man between 45 and 60 years old in good health and CMV-seronegative. The sample consisted of PBMCs. V gene TRBV27 combines with J gene TRBJ2-7, with D tentatively TRBD1 (6 bases). The CDR3 DNA reads TGTGCCAGTTCCGAGGGGGTCTCCTACGAGCAGTACTTC. Amino acids: CASSEGVSYEQYF.